Following are 5 T cell receptor beta chains from one sample sequenced in a study of blood T cell repertoires in COVID-19 (dated by TCRdb to the early 2020s). Library preparation used the immunoSEQ multiplex PCR assay. The source is immuneACCESS, and TCRdb retained only in-frame sequences with V and J called. Part of the clones is not carried over; for the studies checked, unresolved V genes explain less than half of this, and the remainder is unexplained. This sample holds around 300,000 clones; nearly 90% were observed only once. The ten biggest clones cover approximately 1.8% of the sample. Sequencing input: PBMCs or T cells enriched from blood (not recorded which). The source is a woman aged 55-75 years who had recovered from COVID-19.

This chain joins TRBV5-8 and TRBJ1-5; D uncertain. The germline V and J ends were trimmed by 0 bases and 7 bases, with 5 bases remaining between them. The CDR3 spans 12 residues. CDR1 and CDR2 from the germline V gene are SGHTS and YDEGEE. The CDR3 reads CASSLDKQPQHF. Here the CDR3 DNA reads TGTGCCAGCAGCTTGGACAAGCAGCCCCAGCATTTT.

The V and J genes are TRBV3-1 (or the pseudogene TRBV3-2) and TRBJ2-5, with 7 bases lining up with TRBD1. Germline CDR1 LGHDT, CDR2 YNNKEL (reference sequence). The CDR3 is 13 amino acids. V lost 5 bases to trimming and J lost 1 base; unmatched junction nucleotides: 1. In DNA, the CDR3 is TGTGCCAGCAGCAAGGGGGCCCAAGAGACCCAGTACTTC. This sequence encodes CASSKGAQETQYF.

There are a few counts of this clone. The chain combines TRBV24-1 with TRBJ1-1, with D possibly being TRBD1 (5 bases). V lost 4 bases, J lost 9 bases, and 11 bases lay in between. This CDR3 spans 12 amino acids. CDR1 KGHDR and CDR2 SFDVKD come from the germline V gene. The CDR3 is CATSEGRGQAFF. The CDR3 DNA follows: TGTGCCACCAGTGAGGGGCGCGGTCAAGCTTTCTTT.

The V gene is TRBV7-9, the J gene TRBJ2-1; the D is unclear. The CDR3 extends over 15 amino acids. V was cut by 5 bases and J by 2 bases, with 13 bases left in between. Germline V lookup: CDR1 SEHNR, CDR2 FQNEAQ (reference sequence). CDR3 DNA sequence: TGTGCCAGCAGCCATCACCTGAGGCCCTACAATGAGCAGTTCTTC. Translation: CASSHHLRPYNEQFF.

The J gene is TRBJ2-2, the V gene TRBV7-9; no reliable D call. Germline V gene sequence: CDR1 SEHNR, CDR2 FQNEAQ (reference sequence). This CDR3 contains 14 residues. V was cut by 1 base and J by 5 bases, with 8 bases left in between. CDR3 sequence (DNA): TGTGCCAGCAGCTTAGACGAGAAGACCGGGGAGCTGTTTTTT. Translation: CASSLDEKTGELFF.